The clone carrying this TCR beta chain was observed at least ten times. The CDR3 has 13 amino acids. The V gene's germline CDR1 is SGHVS and CDR2 FQNEAQ. With 5 bases removed from V and 4 bases from J, the gap between germline ends came to 10 bases. MiXCR was run by TCRdb on the RT-PCR reads, yielding one entry per CDR3 protein. The data show about 680,000 distinct CDR3 sequences, approximately 15% seen once. This chain links TRBV7-8 with TRBJ2-3; D is ambiguous. The specimen sequenced was memory CD4+ T cells from blood. The sequence was obtained from a female donor in good health, serving as a healthy control. The CDR3 nucleotides read TGTGCCAGCAGCCTCCCAGTCCCAGATACGCAGTATTTT. It translates to CASSLPVPDTQYF. The full variable domain, completed using reference TRBV7-8 and TRBJ2-3, is GAGVSQSPRYKVAKRGQDVALRCDPISGHVSLFWYQQALGQGPEFLTYFQNEAQLDKSGLPSDRFFAERPEGSVSTLKIQRTQQEDSAVYLCASSLPVPDTQYFGPGTRLTVL.